This T cell receptor (beta chain) was retrieved from a study of blood T cells in healthy people across ages. Overall study context: Per two T cells, template switching captured roughly one barcoded beta molecule.

There were healthy Caucasian individuals from Russia, aged about 6 to 100, serving as donors. Ten milliliters of peripheral blood were drawn from each donor into EDTA-treated tubes. A second PCR, run for roughly 6 to 11 cycles, used a sample-barcoded 5' primer plus a J-beta primer mix. TCRdb called the 5' RACE reads again in MiXCR, with one record for every CDR3 protein. The sample lists more than 650,000 distinct CDR3 sequences, 22% seen once, with less than 25% in the top ten. Comment on this clonotype: Its antigen is as yet unknown.

Broader study findings: In the absence of known donor CMV status, changes in expanded clonotypes were possibly confounded.

CDR3 length equals 15 residues. V lost 3 bases and J 0 bases, leaving 10 bases between the germline ends. Per germline, CDR1 SGHRS and CDR2 YFSETQ. What was sequenced was blood. The chain is built from TRBV5-1 and TRBJ2-1, with a tentative D call TRBD1 (6 bases). The TCR sequence derives from a man between 65 and 85 years old in good health. CDR3 protein: CASSSQGNSYNEQFF. The DNA for the CDR3 is TGCGCCAGCAGCTCTCAGGGGAACTCCTACAATGAGCAGTTCTTC.